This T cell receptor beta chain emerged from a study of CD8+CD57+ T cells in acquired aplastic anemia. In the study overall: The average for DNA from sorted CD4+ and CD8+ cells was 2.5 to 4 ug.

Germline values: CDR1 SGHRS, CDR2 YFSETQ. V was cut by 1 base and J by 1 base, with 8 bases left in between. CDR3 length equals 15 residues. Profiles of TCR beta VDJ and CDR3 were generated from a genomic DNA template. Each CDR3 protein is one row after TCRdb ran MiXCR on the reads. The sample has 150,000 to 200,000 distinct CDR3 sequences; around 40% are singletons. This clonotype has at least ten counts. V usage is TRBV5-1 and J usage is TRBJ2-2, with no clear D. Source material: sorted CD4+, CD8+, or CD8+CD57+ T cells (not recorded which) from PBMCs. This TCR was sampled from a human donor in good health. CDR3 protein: CASSLMPGNTGELFF. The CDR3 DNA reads TGCGCCAGCAGCTTGATGCCAGGGAACACCGGGGAGCTGTTTTTT.